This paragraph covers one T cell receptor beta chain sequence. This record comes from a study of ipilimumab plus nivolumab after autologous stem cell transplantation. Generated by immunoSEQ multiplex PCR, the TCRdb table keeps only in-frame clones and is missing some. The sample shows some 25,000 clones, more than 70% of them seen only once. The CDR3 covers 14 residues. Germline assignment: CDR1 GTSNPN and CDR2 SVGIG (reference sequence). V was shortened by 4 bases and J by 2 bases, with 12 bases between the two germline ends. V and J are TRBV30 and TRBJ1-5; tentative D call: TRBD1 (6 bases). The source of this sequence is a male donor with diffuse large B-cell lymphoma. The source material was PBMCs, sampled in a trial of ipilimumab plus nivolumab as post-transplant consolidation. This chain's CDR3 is CAWKQDSGNQPQHF. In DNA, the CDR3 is TGTGCCTGGAAGCAGGACAGCGGCAATCAGCCCCAGCATTTT. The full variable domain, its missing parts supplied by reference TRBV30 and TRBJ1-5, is SQTIHQWPATLVQPVGSPLSLECTVEGTSNPNLYWYRQAAGRGLQLLFYSVGIGQISSEVPQNLSASRPQDRQFILSSKKLLLSDSGFYLCAWKQDSGNQPQHFGDGTRLSIL.